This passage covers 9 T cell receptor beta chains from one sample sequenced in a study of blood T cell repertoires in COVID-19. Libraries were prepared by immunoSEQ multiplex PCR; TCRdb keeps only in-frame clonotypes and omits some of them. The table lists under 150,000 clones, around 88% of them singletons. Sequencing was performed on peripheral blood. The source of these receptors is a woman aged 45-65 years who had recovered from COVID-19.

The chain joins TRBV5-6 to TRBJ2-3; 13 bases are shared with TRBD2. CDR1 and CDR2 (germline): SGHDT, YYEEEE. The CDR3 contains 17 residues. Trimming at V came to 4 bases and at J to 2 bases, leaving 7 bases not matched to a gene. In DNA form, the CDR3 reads TGTGCCAGCAGCGTACTAGCGGGGGGGAGTTTCACAGATACGCAGTATTTT. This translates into CASSVLAGGSFTDTQYF.

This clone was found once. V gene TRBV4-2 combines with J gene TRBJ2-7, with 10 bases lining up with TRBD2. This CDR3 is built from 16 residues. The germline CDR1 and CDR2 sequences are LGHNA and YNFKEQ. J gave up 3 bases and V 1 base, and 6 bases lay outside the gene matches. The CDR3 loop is CASSQASGTSVYEQYF. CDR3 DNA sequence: TGTGCCAGCAGCCAAGCCTCCGGGACTAGCGTCTACGAGCAGTACTTC.

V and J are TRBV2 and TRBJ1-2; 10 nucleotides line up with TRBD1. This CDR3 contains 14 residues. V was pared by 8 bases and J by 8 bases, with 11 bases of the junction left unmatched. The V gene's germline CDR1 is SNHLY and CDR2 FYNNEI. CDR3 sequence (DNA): TGTGCCAGCGTCCTTGACAGGGGGCCCGGGGGCTACACCTTC. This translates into CASVLDRGPGGYTF.

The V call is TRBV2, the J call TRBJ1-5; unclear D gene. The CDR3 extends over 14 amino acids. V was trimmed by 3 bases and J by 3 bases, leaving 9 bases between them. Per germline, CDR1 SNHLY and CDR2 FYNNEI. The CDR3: CASSEAAVNQPQHF. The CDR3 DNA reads TGTGCCAGCAGTGAGGCAGCGGTCAATCAGCCCCAGCATTTT. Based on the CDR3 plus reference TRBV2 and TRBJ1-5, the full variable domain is EPEVTQTPSHQVTQMGQEVILRCVPISNHLYFYWYRQILGQKVEFLVSFYNNEISEKSEIFDDQFSVERPDGSNFTLKIRSTKLEDSAMYFCASSEAAVNQPQHFGDGTRLSIL.

The CDR3 sequence: CASSKESGGRGSYNEQFF. CDR3 DNA: TGTGCCAGCAGCAAAGAGTCAGGCGGGAGGGGCTCCTACAATGAGCAGTTCTTC. This rearrangement joins TRBV21-1 to TRBJ2-1; the table's TRBD2 call for D was not verified on the DNA. TRBV21-1 is labeled a pseudogene. The CDR3 loop spans 18 amino acids.

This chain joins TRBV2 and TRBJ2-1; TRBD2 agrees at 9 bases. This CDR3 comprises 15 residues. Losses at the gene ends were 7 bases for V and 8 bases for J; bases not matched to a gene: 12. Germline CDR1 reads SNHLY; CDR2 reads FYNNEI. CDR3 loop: CASNTPGLAQDEQFF. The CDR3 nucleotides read TGTGCCAGCAATACCCCGGGACTAGCACAGGATGAGCAGTTCTTC.

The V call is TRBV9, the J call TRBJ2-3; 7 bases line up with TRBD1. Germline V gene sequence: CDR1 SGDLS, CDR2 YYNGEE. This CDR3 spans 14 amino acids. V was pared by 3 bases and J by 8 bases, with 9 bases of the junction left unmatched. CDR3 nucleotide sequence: TGTGCCAGCAGCGCGTCGACAGGGACCTCTACGCAGTATTTT. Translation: CASSASTGTSTQYF.

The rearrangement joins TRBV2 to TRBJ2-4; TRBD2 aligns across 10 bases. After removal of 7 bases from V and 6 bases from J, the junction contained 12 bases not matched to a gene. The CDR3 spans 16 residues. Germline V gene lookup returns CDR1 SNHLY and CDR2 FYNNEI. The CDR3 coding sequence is TGTGCCAGCAAAGGACTAGCGGTTAGGGGGGGAAACATTCAGTACTTC. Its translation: CASKGLAVRGGNIQYF.

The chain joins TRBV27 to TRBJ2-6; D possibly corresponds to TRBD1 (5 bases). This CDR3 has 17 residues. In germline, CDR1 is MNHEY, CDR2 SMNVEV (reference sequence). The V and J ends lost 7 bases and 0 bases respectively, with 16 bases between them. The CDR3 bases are TGTGCCAGCAAGGATTCAGGGAAGGGCTCTGGGGCCAACGTCCTGACTTTC. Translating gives CASKDSGKGSGANVLTF. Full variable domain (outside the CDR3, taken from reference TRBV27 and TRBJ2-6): EAQVTQNPRYLITVTGKKLTVTCSQNMNHEYMSWYRQDPGLGLRQIYYSMNVEVTDKGDVPEGYKVSRKEKRNFPLILESPSPNQTSLYFCASKDSGKGSGANVLTFGAGSRLTVL.